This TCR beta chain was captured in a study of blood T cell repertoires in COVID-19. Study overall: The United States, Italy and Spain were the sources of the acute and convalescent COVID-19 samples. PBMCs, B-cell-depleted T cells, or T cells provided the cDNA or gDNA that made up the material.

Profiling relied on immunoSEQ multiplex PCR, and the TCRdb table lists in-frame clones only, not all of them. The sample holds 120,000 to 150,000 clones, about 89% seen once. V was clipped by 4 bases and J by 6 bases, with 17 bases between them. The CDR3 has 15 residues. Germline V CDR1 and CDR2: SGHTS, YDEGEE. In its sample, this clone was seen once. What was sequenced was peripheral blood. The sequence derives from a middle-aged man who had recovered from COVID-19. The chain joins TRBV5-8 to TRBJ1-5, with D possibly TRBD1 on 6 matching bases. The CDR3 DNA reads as TGTGCCAGCAGCCAGGGGACGGGTGAAGGTCAGCCCCAGCATTTT. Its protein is CASSQGTGEGQPQHF.